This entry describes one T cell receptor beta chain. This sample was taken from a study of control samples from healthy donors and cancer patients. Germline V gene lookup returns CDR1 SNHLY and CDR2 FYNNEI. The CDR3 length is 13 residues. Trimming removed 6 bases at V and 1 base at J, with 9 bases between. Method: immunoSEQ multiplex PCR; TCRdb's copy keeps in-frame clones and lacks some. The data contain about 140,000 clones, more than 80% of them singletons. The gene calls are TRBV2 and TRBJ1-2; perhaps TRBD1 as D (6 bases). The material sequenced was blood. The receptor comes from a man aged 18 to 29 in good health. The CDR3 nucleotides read TGTGCCAGCAGGCCAGGGGTTAACTATGGCTACACCTTC. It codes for CASRPGVNYGYTF.